The 26 T cell receptor beta chains reported below all come from one sample, sequenced in a study of T cell repertoires in cytomegalovirus infection. TCRdb redid the calling of the reads with MiXCR, one entry per CDR3 protein. There are 400,000 or so distinct CDR3 sequences in the sample; approximately 31% occur only once, and about an eighth lies in the top ten. Input material: PBMCs. The receptors were gathered from a human donor in good health (CMV status not recorded). Some clones in this sample may be carry-over from other donors' samples.

The chain employs TRBV14 and TRBJ2-2; 7 bases align to TRBD1. The germline V gene encodes CDR1 SGHDN and CDR2 FVKESK. The J segment lost 0 bases and the V segment lost 7 bases, leaving 8 bases of the junction unmatched. The CDR3 loop spans 16 amino acids. CDR3 bases: TGTGCCAGCAAACGAGGTGGGACAGCGAACACCGGGGAGCTGTTTTTT. Its protein product is CASKRGGTANTGELFF.

This sequence joins TRBV20-1 and TRBJ2-3; 9 bases line up with TRBD1. There are 14 residues in the CDR3. CDR1 and CDR2 (germline): DFQATT, SNEGSKA (reference sequence). The V gene end was trimmed by 6 bases and the J gene end by 3 bases; junction bases not matched to a gene: 7. CDR3 DNA: TGCAGTGCATGCCGGGACAGGGTTACAGATACGCAGTATTTT. This encodes CSACRDRVTDTQYF.

In this sample, this clonotype turned up many times. The chain has TRBV7-6 and TRBJ1-6; D gene ambiguous. The length of the CDR3 is 16 residues. V lost 5 bases, J lost 8 bases, and 19 bases lay in between. In germline, CDR1 is SGHVS, CDR2 FNYEAQ. The CDR3 sequence: CASSARDITAHSPLHF. The CDR3 bases are TGTGCCAGCAGCGCCCGCGACATCACAGCGCATTCACCCCTCCACTTT. The full variable domain, in which reference TRBV7-6 and TRBJ1-6 provide the parts outside the CDR3, is GAGVSQSPRYKVTKRGQDVALRCDPISGHVSLYWYRQALGQGPEFLTYFNYEAQQDKSGLPNDRFSAERPEGSISTLTIQRTEQRDSAMYRCASSARDITAHSPLHFGNGTRLTVT.

This chain links TRBV6-5 with TRBJ2-2; TRBD1 matches at 7 bases. J gave up 5 bases and V 5 bases, and 8 bases lay outside the gene matches. The CDR3 extends over 15 amino acids. Germline V gene lookup returns CDR1 MNHEY and CDR2 SVGAGI. CDR3 in DNA: TGTGCCAGCAGTCGGGACAGCCGGAGGACCGGGGAGCTGTTTTTT. Translating gives CASSRDSRRTGELFF.

The rearrangement links TRBV11-2 to TRBJ2-3; 11 positions agree with TRBD2. This CDR3 spans 16 amino acids. Losses at the gene ends were 4 bases for V and 2 bases for J; bases not matched to a gene: 5. In germline, CDR1 is SGHAT, CDR2 FQNNGV. The CDR3 loop reads CASSSRLAGTTDTQYF. CDR3 nucleotide sequence: TGTGCCAGCAGCTCCAGACTAGCGGGGACCACAGATACGCAGTATTTT. Based on the CDR3 plus reference TRBV11-2 and TRBJ2-3, the full variable domain is EAGVAQSPRYKIIEKRQSVAFWCNPISGHATLYWYQQILGQGPKLLIQFQNNGVVDDSQLPKDRFSAERLKGVDSTLKIQPAKLEDSAVYLCASSSRLAGTTDTQYFGPGTRLTVL.

Here the CDR3 reads CASSLYRGYGYTF. The DNA for the CDR3 is TGTGCCAGCAGCTTGTACAGGGGCTATGGCTACACCTTC. The chain joins TRBV5-4 to TRBJ1-2, with 7 nucleotides matching TRBD1. The V gene end was trimmed by 1 base and the J gene end by 4 bases; junction bases not matched to a gene: 1. The CDR3 is 13 residues long. The germline V gene has CDR1 SGHNT and CDR2 YYREEE (reference sequence).

The chain combines TRBV5-4 with TRBJ2-1; D unclear. CDR1 and CDR2 from the germline V gene are SGHNT and YYREEE (reference sequence). CDR3 size: 13 residues. The V end lost 4 bases, the J end lost 9 bases, and 14 bases lay between the germline ends. DNA of the CDR3: TGTGCCAGCAGCCTTCCAGGTACCCCTGAGCAGTTCTTC. Encoded protein: CASSLPGTPEQFF.

This clonotype has a handful of counts. This rearrangement joins TRBV19 to TRBJ2-3, with D hard to call. V was shortened by 7 bases and J by 2 bases, with 10 bases between the two germline ends. The CDR3 totals 13 residues. The V gene's germline CDR1 is LNHDA and CDR2 SQIVND (reference sequence). This CDR3 reads CASTADHTDTQYF. The CDR3 DNA is TGTGCCAGTACCGCGGATCACACAGATACGCAGTATTTT. Complete variable domain (other parts from reference TRBV19 and TRBJ2-3): DGGITQSPKYLFRKEGQNVTLSCEQNLNHDAMYWYRQDPGQGLRLIYYSQIVNDFQKGDIAEGYSVSREKKESFPLTVTSAQKNPTAFYLCASTADHTDTQYFGPGTRLTVL.

This clonotype was seen ten or more times. This chain connects TRBV7-6 to TRBJ2-1, with D possibly being TRBD2 (6 bases). Deletions cut 2 bases from V and 7 bases from J, with 18 bases between. The CDR3 is made up of 16 amino acids. In germline, CDR1 is SGHVS, CDR2 FNYEAQ. In DNA form, the CDR3 reads TGTGCCAGCAGCTTATGGGGGGACCCACTAAGGAATGAGCAGTTCTTC. Its protein product is CASSLWGDPLRNEQFF.

CDR3 in amino acids: CAWSGPPGETQYF. The CDR3 DNA is TGTGCCTGGTCGGGACCCCCAGGAGAGACCCAGTACTTC. The chain combines TRBV30 with TRBJ2-5, with D possibly called TRBD1 or TRBD2 (5 bases each). Germline V gene lookup returns CDR1 GTSNPN and CDR2 SVGIG (reference sequence). V was cut by 5 bases and J by 4 bases, with 14 bases left in between. The CDR3 sequence is 13 residues long.

CDR3 sequence reads: CASSSEGRRDTQYF. Here the CDR3 DNA reads TGCGCCAGCAGCTCGGAGGGAAGACGGGATACGCAGTATTTT. The chain is built from TRBV5-1 and TRBJ2-3; D may be TRBD2 (6 bases). The CDR3 is 14 residues long. V lost 3 bases, J lost 6 bases, and 14 bases lay in between. Germline values: CDR1 SGHRS, CDR2 YFSETQ.

This clonotype was observed many times. This chain connects TRBV7-6 to TRBJ2-1; TRBD2 matches 8 bases. The junction had 1 base not matched to a gene; V was cut back by 2 bases and J by 1 base. The CDR3 extends over 15 amino acids. CDR1 is SGHVS, CDR2 FNYEAQ, per germline. This chain's CDR3 is CASSLLAGSYNEQFF. The CDR3 region has the DNA TGTGCCAGCAGCTTACTAGCGGGTTCCTACAATGAGCAGTTCTTC.

The CDR3 protein is CASSPRGRMNTEAFF. The CDR3 region has the DNA TGTGCCAGCAGCCCCAGGGGCCGCATGAACACTGAAGCTTTCTTT. The genes are TRBV12-3 or TRBV12-4 and TRBJ1-1; D perhaps matches TRBD1 (6 bases). CDR3 size: 15 residues. The ends were cut back, 6 bases at V and 0 bases at J, with 14 bases in the middle.

This clonotype turned up a few times. This rearrangement joins TRBV28 to TRBJ2-1; TRBD2 might be the D (5 bases). The length of the CDR3 is 14 residues. CDR1 is MDHEN, CDR2 SYDVKM, per germline. V was pared by 10 bases and J by 3 bases, with 16 bases between. In DNA, the CDR3 is TGTGCCACTGAGATCAGGACTGGCTACAATGAGCAGTTCTTC. Translating it yields CATEIRTGYNEQFF.

This clonotype was counted only a few times. The CDR3 DNA follows: TGTGCCAGCAGCGGGGAGACAGGAAGTGCCAGAATGAACACTGAAGCTTTCTTT. Protein sequence: CASSGETGSARMNTEAFF. The chain carries TRBV6-6 and TRBJ1-1, with a weak D call TRBD1 (6 bases). V lost 6 bases and J 0 bases, leaving 23 bases between the germline ends. The CDR3 totals 18 residues. CDR1 and CDR2 (germline): MNHNY, SVGAGI (reference sequence).

Notes on this clonotype: This may arise from a read error, as a much more abundant clone is one base away. V gene TRBV7-3 combines with J gene TRBJ2-7; possibly TRBD2 for D (6 bases). V lost 5 bases and J 1 base, leaving 15 bases between the germline ends. The CDR3 sequence is 15 residues long. The V gene's germline CDR1 is SGHTA and CDR2 FQGTGA. The CDR3 protein is CASSLHGGVSYEQYF. The CDR3 nucleotides are TGTGCCAGCAGCCTCCATGGCGGGGTGTCCTACGAGCAGTACTTC. Combining the CDR3 with reference TRBV7-3 and TRBJ2-7 gives the whole variable domain GAGVSQTPSNKVTEKGKYVELRCDPISGHTALYWYRQSLGQGPEFLIYFQGTGAADDSGLPNDRFFAVRPEGSVSTLKIQRTERGDSAVYLCASSLHGGVSYEQYFGPGTRLTVT.

This clonotype was picked up many times. The V gene is TRBV11-2, the J gene TRBJ2-2; 9 bases map to TRBD1. CDR3 length: 13 residues. Germline assignment: CDR1 SGHAT and CDR2 FQNNGV. V lost 4 bases and J lost 7; bases outside the gene matches: 1. CDR3 coding DNA: TGTGCCAGCAGCTGGACAGGGGACGGGGAGCTGTTTTTT. Its translation is CASSWTGDGELFF.

This clonotype was seen a few times. The gene calls are TRBV5-6 and TRBJ1-1; no reliable D call. This CDR3 has 13 amino acids. Trimming stripped 1 base from V and 5 bases from J, with 9 bases between. Germline CDR1 reads SGHDT; CDR2 reads YYEEEE. The CDR3 nucleotides read TGTGCCAGCAGCTTGATGCGGGTGACTGAAGCTTTCTTT. Protein: CASSLMRVTEAFF.

On this clonotype itself: This could be a read error, since a much larger clone is one nucleotide away. CDR3 protein: CASSLVKGLISYVYTF. CDR3 coding DNA: TGTGCCAGCAGCTTAGTGAAGGGTTTAATTAGCTATGTCTACACCTTC. This chain joins TRBV7-2 and TRBJ1-2; D call uncertain. Germline V lookup: CDR1 SGHTA, CDR2 FQGNSA. The CDR3 length is 16 residues. The variable domain in full, completed from reference TRBV7-2 and TRBJ1-2, reads GAGVSQSPSNKVTEKGKDVELRCDPISGHTALYWYRQSLGQGLEFLIYFQGNSAPDKSGLPSDRFSAERTGGSVSTLTIQRTQQEDSAVYLCASSLVKGLISYVYTFGSGTRLTVV.

This chain connects TRBV6-8 to TRBJ2-2; D is undetermined. Per germline, CDR1 MNHGY and CDR2 SAAAGT. The CDR3 consists of 14 residues. V lost 2 bases to trimming and J lost 10 bases, with 14 bases between them. Written as DNA, the CDR3 is TGTGCCAGCAGTTACCCAGCCGTGGCCGTGGAGCTGTTTTTT. Translating gives CASSYPAVAVELFF.

This clonotype was seen many times. CDR3: CASSLAWGGQNTEAFF. The CDR3 bases are TGTGCCAGCAGCTTAGCCTGGGGGGGGCAGAACACTGAAGCTTTCTTT. This sequence joins TRBV7-2 and TRBJ1-1, with a weak D call TRBD1 (6 bases). Per the germline V gene, CDR1 is SGHTA and CDR2 is FQGNSA. This CDR3 spans 16 amino acids. The ends were cut back, 0 bases at V and 1 base at J, with 12 bases in the middle.

In this sample, this clonotype turned up a few times. The rearrangement uses TRBV19 and TRBJ2-3; D gene ambiguous. The CDR3 has 11 residues. Germline CDR1 and CDR2: LNHDA and SQIVND (reference sequence). V was shortened by 1 base and J by 7 bases, with 3 bases between the two germline ends. CDR3 amino acids: CASSIGYTQYF. CDR3 in DNA: TGTGCCAGTAGTATAGGTTATACGCAGTATTTT.

This clonotype was counted ten times or more. The rearrangement uses TRBV5-5 and TRBJ2-1; 10 bases match TRBD2. V gave up 1 base and J gave up 3 bases; unmatched junction bases: 1. In germline, CDR1 is SGHKS, CDR2 YYEKEE (reference sequence). The CDR3 totals 15 residues. CDR3 sequence (DNA): TGTGCCAGCAGCTTGCTAGCGGGGGACTACAATGAGCAGTTCTTC. The encoded protein is CASSLLAGDYNEQFF.

A few counts support this clonotype. The gene calls are TRBV7-2 and TRBJ2-7, with 8 bases aligning to TRBD2. This CDR3 has 15 amino acids. Germline trimming cut 0 bases from V and 6 bases from J; bases unmatched to any gene: 7. The germline CDR1 and CDR2 sequences are SGHTA and FQGNSA. The CDR3 DNA sequence: TGTGCCAGCAGCTTAGCCCCGGGGGGGCATGGCGAGCAGTACTTC. As protein: CASSLAPGGHGEQYF.

This CDR3 is CSARDRLGGEEKLFF. DNA of the CDR3: TGCAGTGCTAGGGACAGGTTGGGAGGCGAGGAAAAACTGTTTTTT. This rearrangement joins TRBV20-1 to TRBJ1-4; 7 bases are shared with TRBD1. The CDR3 runs to 15 residues. Per germline, CDR1 DFQATT and CDR2 SNEGSKA (reference sequence). Trimming at V came to 3 bases and at J to 8 bases, leaving 12 bases not matched to a gene.

The chain recombines TRBV7-6 with TRBJ2-1; D possibly corresponds to TRBD1 (6 bases). The CDR3 length is 18 residues. Trimming removed 3 bases from V and 6 bases from J, with 24 bases in between. Germline values: CDR1 SGHVS, CDR2 FNYEAQ. CDR3 protein: CASSLFLAPGQGFNEQFF. CDR3 nucleotide sequence: TGTGCCAGCAGCTTGTTCCTAGCTCCGGGACAAGGCTTCAATGAGCAGTTCTTC.